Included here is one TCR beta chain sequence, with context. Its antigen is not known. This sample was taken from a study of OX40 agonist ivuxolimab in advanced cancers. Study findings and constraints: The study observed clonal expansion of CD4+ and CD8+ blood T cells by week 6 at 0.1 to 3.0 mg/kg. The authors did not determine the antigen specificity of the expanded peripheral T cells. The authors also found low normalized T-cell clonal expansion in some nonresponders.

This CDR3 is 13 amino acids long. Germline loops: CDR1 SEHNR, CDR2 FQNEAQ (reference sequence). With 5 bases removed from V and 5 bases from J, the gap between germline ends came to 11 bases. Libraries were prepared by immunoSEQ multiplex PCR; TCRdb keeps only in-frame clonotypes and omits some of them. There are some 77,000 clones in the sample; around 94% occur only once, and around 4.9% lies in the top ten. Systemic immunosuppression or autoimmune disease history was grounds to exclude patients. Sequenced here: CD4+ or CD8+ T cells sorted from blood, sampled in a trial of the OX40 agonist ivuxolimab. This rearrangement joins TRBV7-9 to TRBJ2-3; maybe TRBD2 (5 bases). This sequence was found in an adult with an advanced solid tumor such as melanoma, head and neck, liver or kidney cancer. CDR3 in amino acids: CASSTGRGDTQYF. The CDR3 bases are TGTGCCAGCAGCACCGGCCGGGGAGATACGCAGTATTTT.